Listed below are T cell receptor beta chains from one sample, sequenced in a study of cytomegalovirus exposure and HLA in healthy donors. Using immunoSEQ multiplex PCR, the repertoire was profiled, and TCRdb retains in-frame clones only, with some absent. The sample has roughly 71,000 clones; 60% to 75% are singletons. Sequencing input: PBMCs. These receptors were collected from a man aged 35 to 55 in good health and CMV-seropositive. The CDR3 runs from the conserved cysteine through the conserved F or W. Fields, in order: clone size, D gene, J gene, V gene, CDR3 protein, CDR3 DNA. D genes are given only for firm matches. Clone size is not always given. Where it is, it says once, few, many or a class for expanded clones.

NA TRBD1 TRBJ2-2 TRBV4-1 CASSQFSGTGERRELFF TGCGCCAGCAGCCAATTTTCAGGCACAGGGGAGCGAAGGGAGCTGTTTTTT
NA NA TRBJ2-7 TRBV10-1 CASSEESGMGGEQYF TGCGCCAGCAGTGAGGAGAGTGGAATGGGGGGCGAGCAGTACTTC
NA TRBD1 TRBJ2-1 TRBV6-1 CASSGDRSNEQFF TGTGCCAGCAGTGGGGACAGGTCCAATGAGCAGTTCTTC
NA TRBD2 TRBJ2-3 TRBV5-6 CASSLTSGRLADTQYF TGTGCCAGCAGCCTGACTAGCGGGAGGTTGGCAGATACGCAGTATTTT
NA NA TRBJ2-5 TRBV4-1 CASSQGRESWTQYF TGCGCCAGCAGCCAAGGGAGGGAGTCTTGGACCCAGTACTTC
NA NA TRBJ2-7 TRBV7-6 CASSLARGYEQYF TGTGCCAGCAGCTTAGCCCGGGGATACGAGCAGTACTTC
NA TRBD2 TRBJ2-1 TRBV9 CASREGLAGEWNEQFF TGTGCCAGCAGAGAGGGGCTAGCGGGGGAGTGGAATGAGCAGTTCTTC
few NA TRBJ1-5 TRBV10-3 CAISESEIGQPQHF TGTGCCATCAGTGAGTCGGAGATTGGTCAGCCCCAGCATTTT
few TRBD1 TRBJ1-2 TRBV6-1 CASSERQGYGYTF TGTGCCAGCAGTGAACGACAGGGATATGGCTACACCTTC
NA TRBD2 TRBJ2-3 TRBV7-6 CASSSFGLAGGTDTQYF TGTGCCAGCAGCTCCTTTGGACTAGCGGGGGGGACAGATACGCAGTATTTT
NA NA TRBJ1-4 TRBV6-5 CASSYGSGREKLFF TGTGCCAGCAGTTACGGGAGCGGAAGGGAAAAACTGTTTTTT
NA TRBD1 TRBJ1-4 TRBV25-1 CASGDRGLGEKLFF TGTGCCAGCGGGGACAGGGGGCTTGGGGAAAAACTGTTTTTT
NA TRBD2 TRBJ2-5 TRBV27 CASSRASGWETQYF TGTGCCAGCAGTCGCGCTAGCGGCTGGGAGACCCAGTACTTC
few TRBD1 TRBJ2-3 TRBV5-1 CASSSGQVGQVTQYF TGCGCCAGCAGCTCGGGACAGGTAGGGCAGGTAACGCAGTATTTT
NA NA TRBJ1-4 TRBV5-5 CASSPYGDTANEKLFF TGTGCCAGCAGTCCCTACGGGGACACGGCGAATGAAAAACTGTTTTTT
NA NA TRBJ1-2 TRBV16 CASSQSSVYGYTF TGTGCCAGCAGCCAATCGTCCGTCTATGGCTACACCTTC
NA NA TRBJ2-5 TRBV2 CASNLAGTQYF TGTGCCAGCAACCTAGCCGGGACCCAGTACTTC
NA NA TRBJ2-7 TRBV4-1 CASSQPLGESSYEQYF TGCGCCAGCAGCCAACCCTTGGGAGAAAGCTCCTACGAGCAGTACTTC
NA NA TRBJ2-1 TRBV28 CASSFRSPPGNEQFF TGTGCCAGCAGTTTCAGGTCCCCCCCGGGGAATGAGCAGTTCTTC
NA NA TRBJ2-7 TRBV11-3 CASSQRDKAAYEQYF TGTGCCAGCAGTCAGAGGGACAAGGCGGCCTACGAGCAGTACTTC
NA NA TRBJ2-7 TRBV19 CASSIPGVGYEQYF TGTGCCAGTAGTATCCCGGGGGTTGGCTACGAGCAGTACTTC
once NA TRBJ1-1 TRBV4-3 CASSRNKRDTEAFF TGCGCCAGCAGCCGAAACAAGCGGGACACTGAAGCTTTCTTT